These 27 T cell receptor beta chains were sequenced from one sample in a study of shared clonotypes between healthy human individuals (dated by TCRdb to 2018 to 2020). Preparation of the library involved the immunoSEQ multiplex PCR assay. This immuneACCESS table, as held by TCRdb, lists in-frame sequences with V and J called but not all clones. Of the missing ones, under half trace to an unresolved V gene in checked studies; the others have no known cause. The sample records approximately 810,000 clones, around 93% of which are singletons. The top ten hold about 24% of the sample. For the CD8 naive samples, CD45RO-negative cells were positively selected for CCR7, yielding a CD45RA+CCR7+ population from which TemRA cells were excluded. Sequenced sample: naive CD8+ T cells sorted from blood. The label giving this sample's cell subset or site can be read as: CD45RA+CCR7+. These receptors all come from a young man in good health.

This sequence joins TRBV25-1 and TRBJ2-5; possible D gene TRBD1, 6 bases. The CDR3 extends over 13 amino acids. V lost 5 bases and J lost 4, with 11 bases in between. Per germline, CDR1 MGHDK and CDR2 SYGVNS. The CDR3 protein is CASSRRGGETQYF. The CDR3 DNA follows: TGTGCCAGCAGTAGGCGAGGGGGAGAGACCCAGTACTTC.

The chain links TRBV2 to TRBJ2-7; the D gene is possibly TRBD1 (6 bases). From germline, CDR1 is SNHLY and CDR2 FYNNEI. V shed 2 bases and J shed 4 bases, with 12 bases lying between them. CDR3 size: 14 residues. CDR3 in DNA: TGTGCCAGCAGTGAATTGTACAGGGAGTACGAGCAGTACTTC. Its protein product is CASSELYREYEQYF.

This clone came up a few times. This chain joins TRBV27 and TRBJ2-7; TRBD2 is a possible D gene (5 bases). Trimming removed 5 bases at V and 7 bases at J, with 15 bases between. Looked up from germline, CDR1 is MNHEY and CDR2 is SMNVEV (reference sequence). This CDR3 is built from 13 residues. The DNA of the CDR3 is TGTGCCAGCAGTCTAGCCGGGAACCGGGAGCAGTACTTC. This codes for CASSLAGNREQYF.

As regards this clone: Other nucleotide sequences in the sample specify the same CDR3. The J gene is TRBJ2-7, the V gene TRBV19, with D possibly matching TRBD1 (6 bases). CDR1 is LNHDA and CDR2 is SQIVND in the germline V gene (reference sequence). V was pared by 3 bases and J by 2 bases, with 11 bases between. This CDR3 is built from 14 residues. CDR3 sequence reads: CASSITGSTYEQYF. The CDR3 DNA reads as TGTGCCAGTAGTATTACAGGGTCGACCTACGAGCAGTACTTC.

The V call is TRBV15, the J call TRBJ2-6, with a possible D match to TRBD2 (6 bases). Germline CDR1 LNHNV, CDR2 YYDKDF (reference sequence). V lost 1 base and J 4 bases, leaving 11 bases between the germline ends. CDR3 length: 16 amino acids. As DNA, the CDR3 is TGTGCCACCAGCAGAGCGGGGGATTCCGGGGCCAACGTCCTGACTTTC. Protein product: CATSRAGDSGANVLTF.

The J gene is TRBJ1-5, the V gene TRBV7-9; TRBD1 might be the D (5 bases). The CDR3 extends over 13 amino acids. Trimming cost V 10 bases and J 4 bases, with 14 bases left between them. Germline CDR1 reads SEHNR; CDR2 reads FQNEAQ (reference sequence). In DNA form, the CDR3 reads TGTGCCACGGGGCTGGATGGGAATCAGCCCCAGCATTTT. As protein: CATGLDGNQPQHF.

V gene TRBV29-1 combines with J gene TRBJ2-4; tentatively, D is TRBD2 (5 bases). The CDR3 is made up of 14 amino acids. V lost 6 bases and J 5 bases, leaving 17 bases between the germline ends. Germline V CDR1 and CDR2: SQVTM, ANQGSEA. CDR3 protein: CSVVLARRENIQYF. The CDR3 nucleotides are TGCAGCGTCGTTTTAGCGAGGAGAGAAAACATTCAGTACTTC.

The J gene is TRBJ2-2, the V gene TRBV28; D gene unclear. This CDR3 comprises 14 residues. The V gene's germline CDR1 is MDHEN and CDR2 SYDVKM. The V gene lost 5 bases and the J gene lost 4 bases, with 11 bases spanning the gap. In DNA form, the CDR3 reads TGTGCCAGCAGTCTAACGAAGGGCACCGGGGAGCTGTTTTTT. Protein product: CASSLTKGTGELFF.

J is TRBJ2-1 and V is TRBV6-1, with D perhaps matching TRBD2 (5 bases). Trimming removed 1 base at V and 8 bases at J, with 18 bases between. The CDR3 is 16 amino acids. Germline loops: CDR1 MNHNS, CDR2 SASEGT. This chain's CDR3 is CASSEGPSLLFDEQFF. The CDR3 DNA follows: TGTGCCAGCAGTGAAGGGCCTAGCTTATTATTCGATGAGCAGTTCTTC.

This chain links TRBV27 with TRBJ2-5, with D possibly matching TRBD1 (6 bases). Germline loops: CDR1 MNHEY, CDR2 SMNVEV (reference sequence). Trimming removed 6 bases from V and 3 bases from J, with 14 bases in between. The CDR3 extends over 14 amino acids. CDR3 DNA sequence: TGTGCCAGCAGGCGCCCGGGACACGAAGAGACCCAGTACTTC. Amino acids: CASRRPGHEETQYF.

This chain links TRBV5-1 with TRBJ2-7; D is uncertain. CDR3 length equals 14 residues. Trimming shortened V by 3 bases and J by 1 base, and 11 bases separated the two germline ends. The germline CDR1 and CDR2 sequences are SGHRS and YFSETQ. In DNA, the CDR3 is TGCGCCAGCAGCTACTCGACGGAGTCCTACGAGCAGTACTTC. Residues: CASSYSTESYEQYF.

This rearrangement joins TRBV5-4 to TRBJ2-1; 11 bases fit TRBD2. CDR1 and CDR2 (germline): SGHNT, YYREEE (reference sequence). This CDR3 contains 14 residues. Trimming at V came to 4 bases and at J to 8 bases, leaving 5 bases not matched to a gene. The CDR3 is CASSHTSGSDEQFF. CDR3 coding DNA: TGTGCCAGCAGCCACACTAGCGGGAGTGATGAGCAGTTCTTC.

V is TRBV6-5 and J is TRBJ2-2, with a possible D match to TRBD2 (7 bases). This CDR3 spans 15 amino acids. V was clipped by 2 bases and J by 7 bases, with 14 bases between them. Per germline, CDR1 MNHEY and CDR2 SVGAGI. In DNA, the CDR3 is TGTGCCAGCAGTTACAACAGGGAGGGCGTCGGGGAGCTGTTTTTT. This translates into CASSYNREGVGELFF.

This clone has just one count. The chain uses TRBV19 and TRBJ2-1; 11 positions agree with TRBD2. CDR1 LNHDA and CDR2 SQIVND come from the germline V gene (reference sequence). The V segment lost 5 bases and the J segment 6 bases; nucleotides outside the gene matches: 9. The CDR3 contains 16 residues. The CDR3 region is CASSLTTSGRSNEQFF. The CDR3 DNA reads TGTGCCAGTAGTCTTACAACTAGCGGGAGAAGCAATGAGCAGTTCTTC.

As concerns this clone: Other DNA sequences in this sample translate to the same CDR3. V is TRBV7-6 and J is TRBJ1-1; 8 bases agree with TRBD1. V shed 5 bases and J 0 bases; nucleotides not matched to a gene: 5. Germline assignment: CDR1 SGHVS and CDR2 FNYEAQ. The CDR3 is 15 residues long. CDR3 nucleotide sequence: TGTGCCAGCAGCGCCCGACAGGGGATGAACACTGAAGCTTTCTTT. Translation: CASSARQGMNTEAFF.

CDR3 loop: CASSLAGNPDLGEQFF. In DNA form, the CDR3 reads TGTGCCAGCAGCTTGGCGGGGAATCCCGACCTAGGTGAGCAGTTCTTC. The rearrangement joins TRBV5-5 to TRBJ2-1, with TRBD2 as a possible D gene (5 bases). The CDR3 has 16 amino acids. CDR1 and CDR2 (germline): SGHKS, YYEKEE (reference sequence). V gave up 0 bases and J gave up 9 bases, with 19 bases separating them.

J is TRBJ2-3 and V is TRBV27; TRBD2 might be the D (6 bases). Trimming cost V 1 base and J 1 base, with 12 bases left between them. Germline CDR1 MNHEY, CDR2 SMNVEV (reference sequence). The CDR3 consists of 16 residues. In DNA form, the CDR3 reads TGTGCCAGCAGTTTATTCCCTCCGGGGGGCACAGATACGCAGTATTTT. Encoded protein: CASSLFPPGGTDTQYF.

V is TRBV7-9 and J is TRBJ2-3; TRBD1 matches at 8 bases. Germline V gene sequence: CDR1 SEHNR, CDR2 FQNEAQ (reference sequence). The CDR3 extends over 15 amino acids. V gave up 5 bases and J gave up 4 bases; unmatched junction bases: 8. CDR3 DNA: TGTGCCAGCAGCCCAGCCGGACAGGGAGCAGATACGCAGTATTTT. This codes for CASSPAGQGADTQYF.

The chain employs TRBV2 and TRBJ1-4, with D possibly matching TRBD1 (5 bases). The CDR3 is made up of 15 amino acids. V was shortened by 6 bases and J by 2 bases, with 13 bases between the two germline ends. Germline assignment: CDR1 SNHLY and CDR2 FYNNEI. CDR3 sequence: CASRTGTVTNEKLFF. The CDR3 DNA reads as TGTGCCAGCAGGACCGGGACTGTCACTAATGAAAAACTGTTTTTT.

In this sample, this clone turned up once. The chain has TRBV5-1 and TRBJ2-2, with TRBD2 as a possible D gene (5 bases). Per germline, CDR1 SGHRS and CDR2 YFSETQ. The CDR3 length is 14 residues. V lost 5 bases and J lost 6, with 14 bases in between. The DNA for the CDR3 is TGCGCCAGCAGACTAGGCCCGGACGCCGGGGAGCTGTTTTTT. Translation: CASRLGPDAGELFF.

The CDR3 reads CATRSRQPNTGELFF. CDR3 nucleotide sequence: TGTGCCACCAGGTCCCGACAGCCCAACACCGGGGAGCTGTTTTTT. The chain is built from TRBV7-9 and TRBJ2-2; D possibly corresponds to TRBD1 (5 bases). Deletions cut 10 bases from V and 2 bases from J, with 17 bases between. Germline assignment: CDR1 SEHNR and CDR2 FQNEAQ (reference sequence). This CDR3 is 15 amino acids long.

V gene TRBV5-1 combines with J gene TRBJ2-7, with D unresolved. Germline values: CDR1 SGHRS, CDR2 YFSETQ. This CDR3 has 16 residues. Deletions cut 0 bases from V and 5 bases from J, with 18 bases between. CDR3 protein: CASSLGHGLDRDEQYF. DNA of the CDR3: TGCGCCAGCAGCTTGGGTCACGGGTTGGATAGGGACGAGCAGTACTTC.

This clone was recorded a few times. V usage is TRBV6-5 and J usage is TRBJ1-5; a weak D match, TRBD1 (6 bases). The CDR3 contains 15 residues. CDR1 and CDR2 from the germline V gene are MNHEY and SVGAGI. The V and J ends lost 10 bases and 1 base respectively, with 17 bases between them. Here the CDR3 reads CATGAGGRSNQPQHF. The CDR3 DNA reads TGTGCCACCGGGGCGGGGGGCAGGAGCAATCAGCCCCAGCATTTT.

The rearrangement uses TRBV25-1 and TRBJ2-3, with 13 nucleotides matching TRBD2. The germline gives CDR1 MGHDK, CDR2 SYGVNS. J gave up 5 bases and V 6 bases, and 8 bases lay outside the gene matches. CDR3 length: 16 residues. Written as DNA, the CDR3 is TGTGCCAGCAGCTCAACTAGCGGGAGGGCCTTAGATACGCAGTATTTT. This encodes CASSSTSGRALDTQYF.

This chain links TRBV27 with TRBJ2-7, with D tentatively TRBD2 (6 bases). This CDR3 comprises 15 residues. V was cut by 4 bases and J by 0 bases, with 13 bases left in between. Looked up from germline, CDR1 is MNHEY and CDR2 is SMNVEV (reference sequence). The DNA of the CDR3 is TGTGCCAGCAGTTCGGCGGGGTGGAGCTCCTACGAGCAGTACTTC. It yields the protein CASSSAGWSSYEQYF.

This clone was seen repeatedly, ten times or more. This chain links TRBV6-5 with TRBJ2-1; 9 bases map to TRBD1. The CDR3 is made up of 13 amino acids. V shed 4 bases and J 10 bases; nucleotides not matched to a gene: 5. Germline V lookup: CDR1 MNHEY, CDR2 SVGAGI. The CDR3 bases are TGTGCCAGCAGTTTGGACAGGGGTGGAGAGCAGTTCTTC. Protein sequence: CASSLDRGGEQFF.

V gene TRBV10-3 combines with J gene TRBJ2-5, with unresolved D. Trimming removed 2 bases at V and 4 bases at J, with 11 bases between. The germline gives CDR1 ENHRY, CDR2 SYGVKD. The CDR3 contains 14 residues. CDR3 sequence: CAISEEAPGETQYF. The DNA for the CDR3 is TGTGCCATCAGTGAGGAGGCGCCGGGAGAGACCCAGTACTTC.